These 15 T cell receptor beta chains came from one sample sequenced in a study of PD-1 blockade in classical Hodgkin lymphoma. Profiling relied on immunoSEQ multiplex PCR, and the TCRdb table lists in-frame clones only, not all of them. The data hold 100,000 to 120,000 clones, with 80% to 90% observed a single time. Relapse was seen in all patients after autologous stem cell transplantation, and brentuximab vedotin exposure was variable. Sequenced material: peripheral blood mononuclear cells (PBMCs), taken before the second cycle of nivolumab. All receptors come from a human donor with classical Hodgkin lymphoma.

The CDR3 protein is CASSQEFGQRTGELFF. DNA for the CDR3: TGTGCCAGCAGCCAAGAGTTTGGTCAAAGGACCGGGGAGCTGTTTTTT. This chain links TRBV4-2 with TRBJ2-2; D is ambiguous. Looked up from germline, CDR1 is LGHNA and CDR2 is YNFKEQ. V was shortened by 0 bases and J by 5 bases, with 13 bases between the two germline ends. This CDR3 is built from 16 residues.

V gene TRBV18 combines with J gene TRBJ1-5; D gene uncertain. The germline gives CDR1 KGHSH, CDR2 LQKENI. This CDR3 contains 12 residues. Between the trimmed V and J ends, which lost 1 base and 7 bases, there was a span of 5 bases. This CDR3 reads CASSPQKQPQHF. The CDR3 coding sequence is TGTGCCAGCTCACCACAAAAACAGCCCCAGCATTTT. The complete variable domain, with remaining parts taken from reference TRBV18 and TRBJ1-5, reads NAGVMQNPRHLVRRRGQEARLRCSPMKGHSHVYWYRQLPEEGLKFMVYLQKENIIDESGMPKERFSAEFPKEGPSILRIQQVVRGDSAAYFCASSPQKQPQHFGDGTRLSIL.

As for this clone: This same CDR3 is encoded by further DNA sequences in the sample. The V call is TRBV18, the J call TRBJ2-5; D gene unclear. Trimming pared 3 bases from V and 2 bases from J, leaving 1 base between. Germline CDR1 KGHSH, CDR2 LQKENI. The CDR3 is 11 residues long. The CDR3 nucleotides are TGTGCCAGCTCACCTCAAGAGACCCAGTACTTC. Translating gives CASSPQETQYF.

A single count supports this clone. CDR3 protein: CATKPSLGRDTEAFF. CDR3 coding DNA: TGTGCCACCAAGCCCTCGTTGGGCAGAGACACTGAAGCTTTCTTT. The chain employs TRBV10-3 and TRBJ1-1; no clear D gene. Trimming removed 10 bases at V and 3 bases at J, with 21 bases between. The V gene's germline CDR1 is ENHRY and CDR2 SYGVKD. This CDR3 has 15 residues.

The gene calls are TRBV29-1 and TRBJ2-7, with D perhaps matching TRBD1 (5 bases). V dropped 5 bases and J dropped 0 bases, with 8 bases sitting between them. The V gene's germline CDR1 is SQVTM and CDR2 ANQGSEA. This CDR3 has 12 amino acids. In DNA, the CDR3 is TGCAGCGTTAGTAGGGGCTCCTACGAGCAGTACTTC. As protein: CSVSRGSYEQYF.

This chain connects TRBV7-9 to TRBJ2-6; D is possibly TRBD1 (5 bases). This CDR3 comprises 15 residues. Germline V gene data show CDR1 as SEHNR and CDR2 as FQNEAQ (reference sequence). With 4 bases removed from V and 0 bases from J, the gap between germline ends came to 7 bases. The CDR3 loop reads CASSSRGSGANVLTF. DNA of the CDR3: TGTGCCAGCAGCTCTAGGGGCTCTGGGGCCAACGTCCTGACTTTC.

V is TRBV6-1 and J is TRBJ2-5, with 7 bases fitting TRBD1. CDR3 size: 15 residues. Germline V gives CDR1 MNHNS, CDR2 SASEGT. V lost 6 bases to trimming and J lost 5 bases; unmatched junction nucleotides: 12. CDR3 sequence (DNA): TGTGCCAGCAGGCCCACGAGGGGGCGGCGGGAGACCCAGTACTTC. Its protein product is CASRPTRGRRETQYF.

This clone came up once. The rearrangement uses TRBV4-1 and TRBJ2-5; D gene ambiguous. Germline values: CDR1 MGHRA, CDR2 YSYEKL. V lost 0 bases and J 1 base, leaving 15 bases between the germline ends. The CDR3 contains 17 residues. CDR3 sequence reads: CASSQDVRRRIQETQYF. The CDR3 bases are TGCGCCAGCAGCCAAGATGTAAGGCGGCGCATCCAAGAGACCCAGTACTTC.

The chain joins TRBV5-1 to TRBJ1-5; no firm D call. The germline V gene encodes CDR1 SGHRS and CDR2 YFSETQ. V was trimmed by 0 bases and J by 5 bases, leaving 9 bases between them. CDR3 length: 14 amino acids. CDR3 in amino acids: CASSLGGYDQPQHF. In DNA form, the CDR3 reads TGCGCCAGCAGCTTGGGAGGGTATGATCAGCCCCAGCATTTT.

CDR3 bases: TGTGCCAGCAGCCAGGAACTAGCGGGATCGGGCGAGCAGTACTTC. As protein: CASSQELAGSGEQYF. The rearrangement joins TRBV4-2 to TRBJ2-7; 10 positions agree with TRBD2. V lost 3 bases, J lost 6 bases, and 8 bases stayed unmatched. The length of the CDR3 is 15 residues. Germline CDR1 and CDR2: LGHNA and YNFKEQ.

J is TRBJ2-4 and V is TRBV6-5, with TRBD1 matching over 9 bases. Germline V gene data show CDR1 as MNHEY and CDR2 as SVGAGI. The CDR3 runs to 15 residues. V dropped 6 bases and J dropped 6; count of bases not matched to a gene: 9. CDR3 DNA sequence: TGTGCCAGCAGCTCCCCGGGACAGGGACGAAACATTCAGTACTTC. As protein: CASSSPGQGRNIQYF.

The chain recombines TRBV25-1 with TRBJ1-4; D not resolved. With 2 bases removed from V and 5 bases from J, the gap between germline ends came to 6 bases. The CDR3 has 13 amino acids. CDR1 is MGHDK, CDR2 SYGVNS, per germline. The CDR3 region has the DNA TGTGCCAGCAGTGAAGTCATAAATGAAAAACTGTTTTTT. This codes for CASSEVINEKLFF.

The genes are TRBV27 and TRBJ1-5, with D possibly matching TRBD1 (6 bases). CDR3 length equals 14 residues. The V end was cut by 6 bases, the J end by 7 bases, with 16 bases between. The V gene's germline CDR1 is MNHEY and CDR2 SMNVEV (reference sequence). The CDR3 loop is CASRRGGQGQPQHF. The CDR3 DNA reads TGTGCCAGCAGAAGGGGGGGGCAGGGGCAGCCCCAGCATTTT.

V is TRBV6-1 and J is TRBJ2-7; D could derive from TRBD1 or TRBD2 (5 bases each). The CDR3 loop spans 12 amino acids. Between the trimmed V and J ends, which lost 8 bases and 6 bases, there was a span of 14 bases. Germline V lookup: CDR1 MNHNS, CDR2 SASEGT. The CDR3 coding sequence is TGTGCCAGCCGGGACGGGGCTGGCGAGCAGTACTTC. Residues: CASRDGAGEQYF.

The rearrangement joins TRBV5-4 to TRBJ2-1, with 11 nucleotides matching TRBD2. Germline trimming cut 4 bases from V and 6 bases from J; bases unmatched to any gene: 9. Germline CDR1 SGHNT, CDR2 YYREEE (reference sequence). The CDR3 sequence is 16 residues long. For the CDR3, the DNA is TGTGCCAGCAGCCGACCCATAGCGGGAGGGGCCAATGAGCAGTTCTTC. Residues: CASSRPIAGGANEQFF.